Each of the 7 T cell receptor beta chains below was sequenced from the same sample in a study of beta chain features in type 1 diabetes. Sequencing targeted expressed TCRB transcripts, as all isolated RNA had been reverse transcribed. Clones were sequenced by immunoSEQ multiplex PCR, and TCRdb holds only the in-frame ones, with some missing. The sample lists over 150,000 clones; over 7.5% were seen once. The source material was central memory CD4+ T cells from blood. The receptors here all came from a man younger than 35 in good health.

This clone has a count of ten or more. The chain links TRBV7-2 to TRBJ1-4; tentative D call: TRBD1 (6 bases). CDR1 SGHTA and CDR2 FQGNSA come from the germline V gene. This CDR3 region has 14 residues. Trimming shortened V by 5 bases and J by 4 bases, and 11 bases separated the two germline ends. The CDR3 bases are TGTGCCAGCAGCACGGGACACCTTAATGAAAAACTGTTTTTT. Its translation: CASSTGHLNEKLFF.

This clone was detected a few times. The rearrangement uses TRBV28 and TRBJ2-7, with TRBD1 matching over 12 bases. The CDR3 extends over 16 amino acids. V dropped 7 bases and J dropped 2; count of bases not matched to a gene: 9. Germline V gives CDR1 MDHEN, CDR2 SYDVKM. CDR3 bases: TGTGCCAGCAACCCGGGACAGGGGGCCATAACCTACGAGCAGTACTTC. This gives the protein CASNPGQGAITYEQYF.

The V call is TRBV7-8, the J call TRBJ2-5; no firm D call. Trimming took 5 bases from V and 4 from J, leaving 14 bases between them. The CDR3 is made up of 14 amino acids. Per germline, CDR1 SGHVS and CDR2 FQNEAQ. CDR3 residues: CASSTTRPRETQYF. The CDR3 nucleotides are TGTGCCAGCAGCACTACAAGGCCCCGAGAGACCCAGTACTTC.

In its sample, this clone was seen a few times. The rearrangement links TRBV7-9 to TRBJ1-1, with D perhaps TRBD1 (6 bases). The ends were cut back, 6 bases at V and 9 bases at J, with 14 bases in the middle. The CDR3 runs to 12 residues. Germline V gene sequence: CDR1 SEHNR, CDR2 FQNEAQ (reference sequence). The CDR3 protein is CASSSGGAQAFF. Here the CDR3 DNA reads TGTGCCAGCAGTTCTGGGGGGGCTCAAGCTTTCTTT.

This clone occurred a few times. The chain links TRBV4-2 to TRBJ1-1; TRBD1 aligns across 8 bases. This CDR3 has 17 residues. With V trimmed by 1 base and J by 5 bases, 12 bases remained unmatched. The germline V gene encodes CDR1 LGHNA and CDR2 YNFKEQ. The CDR3 DNA reads TGTGCCAGCAGCCAAGCCCCGGCAGGGGGCCGGGGTACTGAAGCTTTCTTT. It specifies CASSQAPAGGRGTEAFF.

This chain links TRBV6-5 with TRBJ2-3; TRBD2 is a possible D gene (5 bases). V lost 7 bases and J 0 bases, leaving 11 bases between the germline ends. The germline gives CDR1 MNHEY, CDR2 SVGAGI. The CDR3 runs 14 residues. The CDR3 is CASIPPGSTDTQYF. CDR3 sequence (DNA): TGTGCCAGCATCCCCCCGGGAAGCACAGATACGCAGTATTTT.

This clone was detected a few times. The chain joins TRBV4-1 to TRBJ1-2; D might be TRBD1 (6 bases). The CDR3 is 15 amino acids. Trimming removed 4 bases from V and 2 bases from J, with 14 bases in between. Germline lookup yields CDR1 MGHRA and CDR2 YSYEKL. CDR3 sequence (DNA): TGCGCCAGCAGCCCGACAGGCGGTGGGAACTATGGCTACACCTTC. Its protein product is CASSPTGGGNYGYTF.